The 19 T cell receptor beta chains reported below all come from one sample, sequenced in a study of blood T cell repertoires in COVID-19. Assay: immunoSEQ multiplex PCR; the TCRdb copy retains only in-frame clones and omits some. The sample contains about 190,000 clones, around four fifths of which appear only once. The sample comprised peripheral blood. The receptor source for this set is a human donor in a cohort sampled during active COVID-19.

The J gene is TRBJ2-6, the V gene TRBV9; 12 bases are a match to TRBD1. Trimming at V came to 4 bases and at J to 2 bases, leaving 7 bases not matched to a gene. CDR3 length equals 18 residues. Germline-derived CDR1 and CDR2 are SGDLS and YYNGEE. CDR3 in DNA: TGTGCCAGCAGCCCCGGCTGGGACAGGGGGCCTGGGGCCAACGTCCTGACTTTC. This translates into CASSPGWDRGPGANVLTF.

The chain links TRBV5-8 to TRBJ1-4; D unclear. The CDR3 length is 13 residues. The germline V and J ends were trimmed by 2 bases and 4 bases, with 6 bases remaining between them. Germline V lookup: CDR1 SGHTS, CDR2 YDEGEE. CDR3 sequence (DNA): TGTGCCAGCAGCTTCAGTCTTAATGAAAAACTGTTTTTT. This sequence encodes CASSFSLNEKLFF. Full variable domain (missing parts from reference TRBV5-8 and TRBJ1-4): EAGVTQSPTHLIKTRGQQATLRCSPISGHTSVYWYQQALGLGLQFLLWYDEGEERNRGNFPPRFSGRQFPNYSSELNVNALELEDSALYLCASSFSLNEKLFFGSGTQLSVL.

The V and J genes are TRBV5-1 and TRBJ1-5; D is undetermined. CDR1 is SGHRS and CDR2 is YFSETQ in the germline V gene. The ends were cut back, 1 base at V and 5 bases at J, with 7 bases in the middle. This CDR3 region has 13 residues. CDR3 region: CASSLFVDQPQHF. The CDR3 region has the DNA TGCGCCAGCAGCTTGTTCGTTGATCAGCCCCAGCATTTT.

The V and J genes are TRBV29-1 and TRBJ2-5; D gene uncertain. Per the germline V gene, CDR1 is SQVTM and CDR2 is ANQGSEA. This CDR3 has 13 residues. Trimming removed 4 bases from V and 3 bases from J, with 12 bases in between. The CDR3 sequence is CSVGQGPEETQYF. The CDR3 coding sequence is TGCAGCGTTGGACAAGGTCCCGAAGAGACCCAGTACTTC. Drawing the rest from reference TRBV29-1 and TRBJ2-5, the complete variable domain is SAVISQKPSRDICQRGTSLTIQCQVDSQVTMMFWYRQQPGQSLTLIATANQGSEATYESGFVIDKFPISRPNLTFSTLTVSNMSPEDSSIYLCSVGQGPEETQYFGPGTRLLVL.

The genes are TRBV19 and TRBJ1-6; 9 nucleotides align to TRBD1. The CDR3 consists of 14 residues. The V gene end was trimmed by 3 bases and the J gene end by 7 bases; junction bases not matched to a gene: 1. Per the germline V gene, CDR1 is LNHDA and CDR2 is SQIVND (reference sequence). In DNA form, the CDR3 reads TGTGCCAGTAGTATGACAGGGGGGAATTCACCCCTCCACTTT. The encoded protein is CASSMTGGNSPLHF.

The chain has TRBV15 and TRBJ2-7; no reliable D call. The CDR3 has 15 residues. Germline CDR1 reads LNHNV; CDR2 reads YYDKDF (reference sequence). V lost 6 bases and J lost 1, with 16 bases in between. The CDR3 loop is CATSSGLRGSYEQYF. DNA of the CDR3: TGTGCCACCAGTTCCGGTCTTCGAGGATCCTACGAGCAGTACTTC.

The chain couples TRBV28 to TRBJ1-3; the match to TRBD1 covers 7 bases. The V gene's germline CDR1 is MDHEN and CDR2 SYDVKM. V gave up 3 bases and J gave up 3 bases; unmatched junction bases: 8. The CDR3 consists of 16 residues. In nucleotides, the CDR3 is TGTGCCAGCAGTTTTTACAGGGGAGTCATTGGAAACACCATATATTTT. Translating it yields CASSFYRGVIGNTIYF.

The chain employs TRBV9 and TRBJ1-2; 12 bases fit TRBD1. CDR3 length: 14 amino acids. With 0 bases clipped from V and 7 bases from J, the junction kept 1 base outside the gene matches. The germline V gene has CDR1 SGDLS and CDR2 YYNGEE. The DNA of the CDR3 is TGTGCCAGCAGCGTAGGGGGACAGGGGGCTGGCTACACCTTC. Amino acid sequence: CASSVGGQGAGYTF.

This chain uses TRBV7-8 with TRBJ2-3, with 8 positions matching TRBD2. Germline V lookup: CDR1 SGHVS, CDR2 FQNEAQ. The V gene end was trimmed by 8 bases and the J gene end by 0 bases; junction bases not matched to a gene: 10. The CDR3 sequence is 16 residues long. The CDR3 nucleotides read TGTGCCAGCTATTCGGGAGGGCCCCCTAGCACAGATACGCAGTATTTT. Residues: CASYSGGPPSTDTQYF.

This clone has only one observation. This sequence joins TRBV5-6 and TRBJ1-1; no firm D call. CDR3 size: 15 residues. Trimming removed 4 bases from V and 1 base from J, with 14 bases in between. The germline CDR1 and CDR2 sequences are SGHDT and YYEEEE. CDR3 region: CASSRGKGRNTEAFF. The CDR3 bases are TGTGCCAGCAGCCGCGGTAAAGGCCGGAACACTGAAGCTTTCTTT.

V and J are TRBV30 and TRBJ2-3; 8 nucleotides match TRBD1. V trimming: 3 bases; J trimming: 3 bases; junction bases outside the gene matches: 5. The germline V gene has CDR1 GTSNPN and CDR2 SVGIG (reference sequence). The CDR3 loop spans 14 amino acids. This CDR3 reads CAWSEGQETDTQYF. The CDR3 DNA follows: TGTGCCTGGAGCGAGGGACAGGAGACAGATACGCAGTATTTT. Variable domain in full (rest from reference TRBV30 and TRBJ2-3): SQTIHQWPATLVQPVGSPLSLECTVEGTSNPNLYWYRQAAGRGLQLLFYSVGIGQISSEVPQNLSASRPQDRQFILSSKKLLLSDSGFYLCAWSEGQETDTQYFGPGTRLTVL.

The V gene is TRBV5-1, the J gene TRBJ2-5, with TRBD2 matching 7 bases. V shed 2 bases, J shed 2 bases, and the junction held 6 bases outside the gene matches. The CDR3 contains 15 residues. Germline loops: CDR1 SGHRS, CDR2 YFSETQ. CDR3 sequence (DNA): TGCGCCAGCAGCTTCAGGCGGGGGAAACAAGAGACCCAGTACTTC. This sequence encodes CASSFRRGKQETQYF.

V gene TRBV7-9 combines with J gene TRBJ2-7, with 7 nucleotides matching TRBD1. J lost 3 bases, V lost 5 bases, and 13 bases had no gene match. The CDR3 loop spans 16 amino acids. The germline gives CDR1 SEHNR, CDR2 FQNEAQ (reference sequence). This chain's CDR3 is CASSPTQGVPLYEQYF. The CDR3 region has the DNA TGTGCCAGCAGCCCAACCCAGGGGGTCCCCCTCTACGAGCAGTACTTC.

The chain couples TRBV30 to TRBJ2-2, with D possibly TRBD2 on 5 matching bases. Germline loops: CDR1 GTSNPN, CDR2 SVGIG (reference sequence). The CDR3 is made up of 16 amino acids. Trimming removed 5 bases from V and 2 bases from J, with 18 bases in between. The DNA of the CDR3 is TGTGCCTGGGACAACACCGGACTCCACAACACCGGGGAGCTGTTTTTT. This encodes CAWDNTGLHNTGELFF.

The V and J genes are TRBV28 and TRBJ2-3, with 8 bases aligning to TRBD1. This CDR3 has 16 amino acids. The trim removed 1 base at V and 2 bases at J, leaving 5 bases unmatched. CDR1 is MDHEN, CDR2 SYDVKM, per germline. CDR3 sequence (DNA): TGTGCCAGCAGTTTATCCTCGGGACAGGTCACAGATACGCAGTATTTT. This encodes CASSLSSGQVTDTQYF.

The chain has TRBV6-6 and TRBJ2-7; 10 nucleotides align to TRBD2. The CDR3 is made up of 16 amino acids. V was clipped by 7 bases and J by 1 base; unmatched bases: 10. Germline CDR1 is MNHNY and CDR2 is SVGAGI (reference sequence). CDR3 nucleotides: TGTGCCAGCACCCCCGGCGGGACTAGCGTTTCCTACGAGCAGTACTTC. Its translation: CASTPGGTSVSYEQYF.

The chain carries TRBV6-5 and TRBJ2-5; D is ambiguous. The CDR3 has 11 amino acids. The germline gives CDR1 MNHEY, CDR2 SVGAGI. The V end was cut by 8 bases, the J end by 4 bases, with 8 bases between. The CDR3 bases are TGTGCCAGCGGGCAGGTAGAGACCCAGTACTTC. Residues: CASGQVETQYF.

This clone appeared once. The V call is TRBV3-1 (or the pseudogene TRBV3-2), the J call TRBJ1-1; D is unresolved. CDR3 length: 17 amino acids. Germline V gene data show CDR1 as LGHDT and CDR2 as YNNKEL (reference sequence). Trimming pared 2 bases from V and 2 bases from J, leaving 18 bases between. The CDR3 DNA reads TGTGCCAGCAGCCAACGGATCCTCCGCGGACTAAACACTGAAGCTTTCTTT. Its translation: CASSQRILRGLNTEAFF.

This chain uses TRBV5-1 with TRBJ1-2; D remains ambiguous. The CDR3 totals 14 residues. V lost 5 bases and J lost 14, with 25 bases in between. From germline, CDR1 is SGHRS and CDR2 YFSETQ. This chain's CDR3 is CASSPSPGNSLSTF. The CDR3 DNA sequence: TGCGCCAGCAGTCCAAGTCCAGGAAACAGTTTGTCTACCTTC.